The 32 T cell receptor beta chains given below trace back to one sample, sequenced in a study of early stage breast cancer tumors. Sequencing used immunoSEQ multiplex PCR; TCRdb keeps in-frame clones, though not all of them. The sample lists roughly 30,000 clones; roughly three fifths were seen once. Sequencing used breast tumor tissue. The receptors were gathered from a person aged 45-60 years with breast cancer.

As regards this clone: Other nucleotide sequences in the sample specify the same CDR3. The chain joins TRBV27 to TRBJ1-2; TRBD1 agrees at 7 bases. The CDR3 consists of 14 residues. V trimming: 0 bases; J trimming: 2 bases; junction bases outside the gene matches: 0. Germline V gene data show CDR1 as MNHEY and CDR2 as SMNVEV (reference sequence). DNA for the CDR3: TGTGCCAGCAGTTTATCACAGGGGAACTATGGCTACACCTTC. It translates to CASSLSQGNYGYTF.

This chain links TRBV6-5 with TRBJ2-1; no firm D call. This CDR3 comprises 11 residues. Deletions cut 6 bases from V and 14 bases from J, with 14 bases between. Looked up from germline, CDR1 is MNHEY and CDR2 is SVGAGI. CDR3 in amino acids: CASSYSQLEFF. The DNA of the CDR3 is TGTGCCAGCAGCTATTCACAGCTAGAGTTCTTC.

The chain has TRBV6-1 and TRBJ1-5; TRBD1 aligns across 8 bases. Germline trimming cut 2 bases from V and 5 bases from J; bases unmatched to any gene: 8. Germline loops: CDR1 MNHNS, CDR2 SASEGT. The CDR3 runs to 16 residues. The CDR3, as DNA: TGTGCCAGCAGTGAAATAGGACAGGGCCTGTATCAGCCCCAGCATTTT. Its translation: CASSEIGQGLYQPQHF.

A few counts support this clone. An end of the junction differs from the germline gene, which may be a read error. The chain has TRBV7-9 and TRBJ1-4; a possible D gene is TRBD1 (5 bases). Germline V gene sequence: CDR1 SEHNR, CDR2 FQNEAQ (reference sequence). The CDR3 sequence is 17 residues long. The CDR3 nucleotides are TGCGCCAGCAGCCAAGATGGGATTTGGGGCACTAATGAAAAACTGTTTTTT. Translated: CASSQDGIWGTNEKLFF. The whole variable domain, remainder taken from reference TRBV7-9 and TRBJ1-4, is DTGVSQNPRHKITKRGQNVTFRCDPISEHNRLYWYRQTLGQGPEFLTYFQNEAQLEKSRLLSDRFSAERPKGSFSTLEIQRTEQGDSAMYLCASSQDGIWGTNEKLFFGSGTQLSVL.

This clone was detected only a few times. The chain uses TRBV11-2 and TRBJ2-5, with TRBD1 identical over 8 bases. CDR3 length: 14 amino acids. V dropped 3 bases and J dropped 2; count of bases not matched to a gene: 2. The germline gives CDR1 SGHAT, CDR2 FQNNGV. The CDR3 protein is CASSFQGAQETQYF. The DNA for the CDR3 is TGTGCCAGCAGCTTCCAGGGGGCTCAAGAGACCCAGTACTTC.

The rearrangement uses TRBV10-3 and TRBJ2-5; TRBD1 matches 7 bases. J gave up 4 bases and V 3 bases, and 14 bases lay outside the gene matches. CDR1 is ENHRY, CDR2 SYGVKD, per germline. The CDR3 covers 17 residues. CDR3 nucleotide sequence: TGTGCCATCAGTGAAGGATCGAAGGGGGCCGTCCCAGAGACCCAGTACTTC. This codes for CAISEGSKGAVPETQYF.

J is TRBJ2-3 and V is TRBV5-1; 9 nucleotides align to TRBD2. CDR1 is SGHRS and CDR2 is YFSETQ in the germline V gene. With 4 bases clipped from V and 0 bases from J, the junction kept 9 bases outside the gene matches. This CDR3 has 17 residues. As DNA, the CDR3 is TGCGCCAGCAGCGTCAATCCTCTAGCGGGGAGCACAGATACGCAGTATTTT. This gives the protein CASSVNPLAGSTDTQYF.

The rearrangement uses TRBV29-1 and TRBJ2-5; D perhaps matches TRBD1 (5 bases). With the DNA end fitting TRBJ2-7 better, the J assignment may be wrong. This CDR3 comprises 13 residues. Germline V gene data show CDR1 as SQVTM and CDR2 as ANQGSEA. In DNA form, the CDR3 reads TGCAGCGTTTTGAAACAGGCCGACTACGAGCAGTACTTC. Translation: CSVLKQADYEQYF.

Only a few counts were recorded for this clone. The V gene is TRBV25-1, the J gene TRBJ2-7; no definite D call. Germline V lookup: CDR1 MGHDK, CDR2 SYGVNS. Trimming took 8 bases from V and 1 from J, leaving 12 bases between them. The CDR3 extends over 13 amino acids. CDR3 in DNA: TGTGCCAGCGCAGACGGCGGTTCCTACGAGCAGTACTTC. Amino acid sequence: CASADGGSYEQYF.

The V call is TRBV11-2, the J call TRBJ1-1, with 12 positions matching TRBD1. Trimming took 0 bases from V and 1 from J; bases not matched to a gene: 12. CDR1 is SGHAT and CDR2 is FQNNGV in the germline V gene. This CDR3 comprises 20 residues. CDR3 loop: CASSLEGWWDRGRRNTEAFF. CDR3 DNA sequence: TGTGCCAGCAGCTTAGAAGGATGGTGGGACAGGGGGCGGAGGAACACTGAAGCTTTCTTT.

The chain has TRBV5-1 and TRBJ2-7; the D call may be TRBD1 or TRBD2 (6 bases each). This CDR3 contains 15 residues. CDR1 and CDR2 (germline): SGHRS, YFSETQ. V dropped 4 bases and J dropped 3 bases, with 17 bases sitting between them. Written as DNA, the CDR3 is TGCGCCAGCAGCAGGGGGGACTCCCGGAACTACGAGCAGTACTTC. Amino acids: CASSRGDSRNYEQYF.

A few counts support this clone. V gene TRBV30 combines with J gene TRBJ1-1; TRBD1 matches 8 bases. The CDR3 is 14 amino acids. Looked up from germline, CDR1 is GTSNPN and CDR2 is SVGIG (reference sequence). Losses at the gene ends were 3 bases for V and 1 base for J; bases not matched to a gene: 4. CDR3 region: CAWSAGTGNTEAFF. DNA for the CDR3: TGTGCCTGGAGCGCCGGGACAGGGAACACTGAAGCTTTCTTT.

As DNA, the CDR3 is TGTGCCAGCAGCTTAGTGGCTCTTCTCACCGGGGAGCTGTTTTTT. This encodes CASSLVALLTGELFF. This chain links TRBV7-8 with TRBJ2-2; D call uncertain. V was clipped by 1 base and J by 4 bases, with 10 bases between them. The germline V gene encodes CDR1 SGHVS and CDR2 FQNEAQ. The CDR3 sequence is 15 residues long.

In its sample, this clone was seen a few times. The chain uses TRBV7-3 and TRBJ2-1, with TRBD2 matching 7 bases. Trimming cost V 4 bases and J 10 bases; bases outside gene matches: 7. CDR3 length equals 13 residues. Germline CDR1 and CDR2: SGHTA and FQGTGA. The CDR3 here is CASSSTSVGEQFF. CDR3 nucleotides: TGTGCCAGCAGCTCCACTAGCGTCGGGGAGCAGTTCTTC.

This clone is labeled medium-sized. V is TRBV5-1 and J is TRBJ2-5; 9 bases map to TRBD2. The CDR3 extends over 17 amino acids. CDR1 and CDR2 (germline): SGHRS, YFSETQ. V lost 0 bases to trimming and J lost 1 base; unmatched junction nucleotides: 7. The DNA of the CDR3 is TGCGCCAGCAGCTTGGCGTACGCGGGAGGGGGCCAAGAGACCCAGTACTTC. The encoded protein is CASSLAYAGGGQETQYF.

The J gene is TRBJ1-2, the V gene TRBV2, with D unresolved. CDR1 is SNHLY, CDR2 FYNNEI, per germline. Trimming removed 4 bases at V and 2 bases at J, with 14 bases between. The CDR3 length is 15 residues. The CDR3 protein is CASSALLQTNYGYTF. The CDR3 DNA reads as TGTGCCAGCAGTGCCCTGTTACAGACAAACTATGGCTACACCTTC.

The chain recombines TRBV5-4 with TRBJ2-3; D gene uncertain. The germline V gene encodes CDR1 SGHNT and CDR2 YYREEE (reference sequence). There are 13 residues in the CDR3. V was cut by 4 bases and J by 0 bases, with 6 bases left in between. The CDR3 here is CASSPASTDTQYF. The DNA for the CDR3 is TGTGCCAGCAGCCCAGCTAGCACAGATACGCAGTATTTT.

This clone was observed a single time. The chain combines TRBV7-6 with TRBJ2-1, with TRBD2 identical over 12 bases. The CDR3 is made up of 15 amino acids. V shed 5 bases, J shed 3 bases, and the junction held 2 bases outside the gene matches. Per germline, CDR1 SGHVS and CDR2 FNYEAQ. Here the CDR3 reads CASSRTSGNYNEQFF. The CDR3 nucleotides are TGTGCCAGCAGCCGGACTAGCGGGAACTACAATGAGCAGTTCTTC.

The chain links TRBV7-5 to TRBJ1-5. TRBV7-5 has pseudogene status. This CDR3 spans 14 amino acids. The CDR3 sequence is CARSLERGDQPQHF. Here the CDR3 DNA reads TGTGCCAGAAGCTTAGAGAGGGGAGATCAGCCCCAGCATTTT.

The gene calls are TRBV6-1 and TRBJ2-3; D call uncertain. Looked up from germline, CDR1 is MNHNS and CDR2 is SASEGT. The CDR3 runs to 12 residues. Deletions cut 7 bases from V and 7 bases from J, with 12 bases between. The CDR3 protein is CASTPDFNTQYF. The CDR3 coding sequence is TGTGCCAGCACCCCGGATTTCAATACGCAGTATTTT.

V and J are TRBV6-5 and TRBJ2-1; D might be TRBD1 (6 bases). This CDR3 spans 15 amino acids. V was pared by 6 bases and J by 0 bases, with 12 bases between. Germline V CDR1 and CDR2: MNHEY, SVGAGI. This CDR3 is CASRTRGSSYNEQFF. The CDR3 DNA follows: TGTGCCAGCAGAACTAGGGGGAGCTCCTACAATGAGCAGTTCTTC.

The CDR3 loop is CASSSGTSEFF. Here the CDR3 DNA reads TGTGCCAGCAGTTCCGGGACTAGCGAGTTCTTC. V is TRBV27 and J is TRBJ2-1; 10 bases align to TRBD2. The CDR3 is 11 residues long. CDR1 MNHEY and CDR2 SMNVEV come from the germline V gene (reference sequence). V was pared by 4 bases and J by 14 bases, with 2 bases of the junction left unmatched.

This clone was seen more than once but under ten times. The chain combines TRBV2 with TRBJ2-7, with D possibly called TRBD1 or TRBD2 (6 bases each). The CDR3 runs to 15 residues. V lost 4 bases and J lost 4, with 17 bases in between. The germline gives CDR1 SNHLY, CDR2 FYNNEI. This CDR3 reads CASSGRDKGTYEQYF. The CDR3 bases are TGTGCCAGCAGTGGTCGGGACAAGGGGACTTACGAGCAGTACTTC.

The chain recombines TRBV29-1 with TRBJ2-3; 9 nucleotides match TRBD2. The CDR3 is made up of 13 amino acids. The V gene's germline CDR1 is SQVTM and CDR2 ANQGSEA. With 6 bases clipped from V and 4 bases from J, the junction kept 5 bases outside the gene matches. The CDR3 loop reads CSVGSGSSDTQYF. The CDR3 DNA reads as TGCAGCGTGGGTAGCGGGAGTTCAGATACGCAGTATTTT.

This clone was counted a few times. V is TRBV6-1 and J is TRBJ2-7, with 10 positions matching TRBD2. The CDR3 has 16 residues. Trimming took 1 base from V and 3 from J; bases not matched to a gene: 6. CDR1 MNHNS and CDR2 SASEGT come from the germline V gene. The CDR3 is CASSEEREGYFYEQYF. The CDR3 DNA follows: TGTGCCAGCAGTGAAGAGCGGGAGGGATACTTCTACGAGCAGTACTTC.

The chain joins TRBV29-1 to TRBJ2-3; a possible D gene is TRBD2 (6 bases). V was clipped by 4 bases and J by 2 bases, with 13 bases between them. Germline CDR1 and CDR2: SQVTM and ANQGSEA. The CDR3 is made up of 14 amino acids. The CDR3 loop is CSVVWGVLTDTQYF. The CDR3, as DNA: TGCAGCGTTGTGTGGGGGGTACTCACAGATACGCAGTATTTT.

The rearrangement uses TRBV4-3 and TRBJ2-5; D may be TRBD2 (5 bases). Germline loops: CDR1 LGHNA, CDR2 YSLEER. This CDR3 is built from 13 residues. V dropped 4 bases and J dropped 5 bases, with 11 bases sitting between them. CDR3 bases: TGCGCCAGCAGCCTTGGACTCGGGGAGACCCAGTACTTC. Its protein is CASSLGLGETQYF.

The chain has TRBV7-8 and TRBJ2-3, with TRBD2 identical over 14 bases. V lost 1 base and J lost 6; bases outside the gene matches: 3. CDR1 and CDR2 from the germline V gene are SGHVS and FQNEAQ. The length of the CDR3 is 16 residues. CDR3 bases: TGTGCCAGCAGCTTAGATGGGACTAGCGGGAGTGATACGCAGTATTTT. This encodes CASSLDGTSGSDTQYF. Supplemented by reference TRBV7-8 and TRBJ2-3, the full variable domain reads GAGVSQSPRYKVAKRGQDVALRCDPISGHVSLFWYQQALGQGPEFLTYFQNEAQLDKSGLPSDRFFAERPEGSVSTLKIQRTQQEDSAVYLCASSLDGTSGSDTQYFGPGTRLTVL.

This chain uses TRBV7-8 with TRBJ2-1, with 11 positions matching TRBD2. In germline, CDR1 is SGHVS, CDR2 FQNEAQ. The V gene end was trimmed by 5 bases and the J gene end by 4 bases; junction bases not matched to a gene: 7. The CDR3 totals 16 residues. This CDR3 is CASSPMGLAVYNEQFF. The CDR3 DNA reads TGTGCCAGCAGCCCTATGGGACTAGCGGTTTACAATGAGCAGTTCTTC.

This clone appeared a few times. This chain uses TRBV4-2 with TRBJ1-2; TRBD1 might be the D (5 bases). V gave up 0 bases and J gave up 6 bases, with 17 bases separating them. This CDR3 comprises 16 residues. Germline CDR1 is LGHNA and CDR2 is YNFKEQ. CDR3 in amino acids: CASSQDRSTGGNGYTF. In DNA, the CDR3 is TGTGCCAGCAGCCAAGATCGTAGCACAGGTGGTAATGGCTACACCTTC.

The chain has TRBV27 and TRBJ2-3; D might be TRBD2 (7 bases). The V end was cut by 5 bases, the J end by 3 bases, with 18 bases between. This CDR3 comprises 16 residues. The germline V gene has CDR1 MNHEY and CDR2 SMNVEV (reference sequence). The CDR3 nucleotides are TGTGCCAGCAGTGTTCTCGGGGGGCGGCGGACAGATACGCAGTATTTT. Residues: CASSVLGGRRTDTQYF.

The V call is TRBV21-1, the J call TRBJ2-3; the table calls TRBD2, which could not be checked here. TRBV21-1 is flagged as a pseudogene. This CDR3 comprises 20 residues. The CDR3 loop reads CASQFHKAGLAGTSTDTQYF. The CDR3 nucleotides are TGTGCCAGCCAATTTCATAAAGCAGGACTAGCCGGGACTAGCACAGATACGCAGTATTTT.